This T cell receptor beta chain stems from a study of T cells after yellow fever vaccination. About the research overall: Low-cell-number fractions were prepared with SMART-Seq v4 Ultra Low Input. Study observations and caveats: Across the CD4 and CD8 compartments, a small share of clonotypes was present in both. A large majority of primary-vaccination clones showed up again after the booster (just under 97% CD4, around 88% CD8).

TCRdb called the 5' RACE reads again in MiXCR, with one record for every CDR3 protein. The sample consists of 90,000 to 150,000 distinct CDR3 sequences, about 7.2% of them appearing once. This clonotype was observed at least ten times. Its specificity is unknown. The CDR3 spans 16 residues. V lost 2 bases and J 0 bases, leaving 8 bases between the germline ends. Germline lookup yields CDR1 SGHDN and CDR2 FVKESK. This chain links TRBV14 with TRBJ1-6; D unclear. This clonotype originated in a man aged 18 to 30 who received the YFV17D yellow fever vaccine. Sequenced material: CD4+ T cells sorted from PBMCs, taken 35 to 50 days after the first yellow fever vaccination. For the CDR3, the DNA is TGTGCCAGCAGCCAAATACGGGGCTCCTATAATTCACCCCTCCACTTT. This gives the protein CASSQIRGSYNSPLHF.